This T cell receptor (beta chain) was obtained from a study of T-cell reconstitution after alpha-beta-depleted transplantation in children listed by TCRdb under 2016. Background on the whole study: Using TCR repertoire profiling, the study quantitatively followed how T-cell immune reconstitution unfolded in children after TCRalphabeta/CD19-depleted allogeneic hematopoietic cell transplantation.

This clonotype was seen repeatedly, ten times or more. Its antigen is still unknown. No per-base quality is available; no much larger clone lies one base away. The V and J ends are trimmed by 0 bases and 1 base, leaving 13 bases between them. CDR1 and CDR2 are drawn from the germline V gene: SGHRS, YFSETQ. Including cysteine and phenylalanine, the CDR3 has 16 amino acids. Only the CDR3 portion is preserved as DNA: 48 bases, with reading frame beginning at the first base. Library preparation employed PCR. Sequencing relied on an Illumina HiSeq 2500. To normalize quantification of the TCRbeta repertoire, the TCR libraries were built with molecular barcoding that relied on unique molecular identifiers. TCRdb applied fastp at Q25 and MiXCR to the public reads, then kept only in-frame beta chains. For every CDR3 protein sequence, its rows merge into one entry that carries the most common genes and DNA. Here the sample has fewer than 35,000 distinct CDR3 sequences; nearly 6.5% occur a single time. The ten largest clones add up to 25% to 30% of the sample.

Overall study results and their limits: Over the following months the frequencies of hyperexpanded clones went down, and after one year T-cell counts and TCRbeta diversity were mostly credited to newly produced T cells. Apparently early alphabetaT-cell count recovery about two months after transplant reportedly relied on only several hundred rapidly expanded clones derived from non-depleted graft cells. The high TCRbeta diversity at day 60 in some patients was ascribed to recipient T cells and intrathymic progenitors that had survived conditioning.

In the paper's terms, the time point label means: day 60 (about 2 months) after transplantation. The treatment or condition label here, explained by the study, means: allogeneic hematopoietic cell transplantation with graft depleted of TCRalphabeta T cells and CD19 B cells. The transplant recipients were children given TCRalphabeta/CD19-depleted allogeneic hematopoietic cell grafts. This sample comprised peripheral blood, obtained 60 days after TCRalphabeta/CD19-depleted stem cell transplant. This receptor was taken from a child less than two years old who had a stem cell transplant for acute myeloid leukemia, so the T cells may come from the graft donor. Rearrangement joined TRBV5-1 to TRBJ1-1; TRBD1 is a weak D gene call, 6 bases matching. The nucleotide sequence is TGCGCCAGCAGCTTGGAGAGACAGGCCCCGAACACTGAAGCTTTCTTT. The encoded protein is CASSLERQAPNTEAFF.